The rows below give T cell receptor beta chains drawn from one sample of a study of control samples from healthy donors and cancer patients. The data were produced by immunoSEQ multiplex PCR, yet TCRdb's version contains in-frame clones alone and is incomplete. The sample records 150,000 or so clones, 80% to 95% being singletons. Sequencing was performed on blood. These receptors were collected from a woman in her thirties in good health. CDR3s include the opening cysteine and the closing phenylalanine or tryptophan. A D gene is named only where the DNA matches it firmly. Rows may omit the clone size; those that give it use once, few, many or a size class.

d_call: TRBD2; v_call: TRBV4-1; j_call: TRBJ2-1; clone_size: .; cdr3_nt: TGCGCCAGCAGCCAAGGTTTAGCGGGCACCACCTACAATGAGCAGTTCTTC; cdr3_aa: CASSQGLAGTTYNEQFF
d_call: .; v_call: TRBV9; j_call: TRBJ2-7; clone_size: .; cdr3_nt: TGTGCCAGCAGCGTAGCTGGACAACCCGAGCAGTACTTC; cdr3_aa: CASSVAGQPEQYF
d_call: .; v_call: TRBV5-6; j_call: TRBJ2-2; clone_size: .; cdr3_nt: TGTGCCAGCAGCTTGGTAGTTACCGGGGAGCTGTTTTTT; cdr3_aa: CASSLVVTGELFF
d_call: .; v_call: TRBV5-1; j_call: TRBJ2-7; clone_size: once; cdr3_nt: TGCGCCAGCAGCTTGGGGCCCGAGGGGCGGGTCTCCTACGAGCAGTACTTC; cdr3_aa: CASSLGPEGRVSYEQYF
d_call: .; v_call: TRBV6-5; j_call: TRBJ1-2; clone_size: once; cdr3_nt: TGTGCCAGCAGTCGAACAGGGCTGTTCACCTTC; cdr3_aa: CASSRTGLFTF
d_call: TRBD1; v_call: TRBV2; j_call: TRBJ2-1; clone_size: .; cdr3_nt: TGTGCCAGCAGACAGGGGTCCTACAATGAGCAGTTCTTC; cdr3_aa: CASRQGSYNEQFF
d_call: .; v_call: TRBV4-1; j_call: TRBJ1-4; clone_size: .; cdr3_nt: TGCGCCAGCAGACCCGTGGTTAGGGATGAAAAACTGTTTTTT; cdr3_aa: CASRPVVRDEKLFF
d_call: .; v_call: TRBV5-1; j_call: TRBJ1-1; clone_size: .; cdr3_nt: TGCGCCAGCAGCTTGGTAAATGACAGGAACACTGAAGCTTTCTTT; cdr3_aa: CASSLVNDRNTEAFF
d_call: .; v_call: TRBV18; j_call: TRBJ1-6; clone_size: .; cdr3_nt: TGTGCCAGCTCACTGGGGACGGTTAATTCACCCCTCCACTTT; cdr3_aa: CASSLGTVNSPLHF
d_call: .; v_call: TRBV27; j_call: TRBJ2-6; clone_size: .; cdr3_nt: TGTGCCAGCAGTAAAGAGACTGGGGCCAACGTCCTGACTTTC; cdr3_aa: CASSKETGANVLTF
d_call: .; v_call: TRBV9; j_call: TRBJ2-1; clone_size: .; cdr3_nt: TGTGCCAGCAGCCCCGCTGACAATGAGCAGTTCTTC; cdr3_aa: CASSPADNEQFF
d_call: TRBD1; v_call: TRBV30; j_call: TRBJ1-1; clone_size: .; cdr3_nt: TGTGCCTGGAGTGTATTAGGACAGGGGGCAGAAGCTTTCTTT; cdr3_aa: CAWSVLGQGAEAFF
d_call: .; v_call: TRBV3-1/TRBV3-2; j_call: TRBJ2-7; clone_size: .; cdr3_nt: TGTGCCAGCAGCCAAGTTGTGCGGCGGGATCTCTCCTACGAGCAGTACTTC; cdr3_aa: CASSQVVRRDLSYEQYF
d_call: .; v_call: TRBV6-4; j_call: TRBJ1-2; clone_size: .; cdr3_nt: TGTGCCAGCTGCTTTGGCGGCTACACCTTC; cdr3_aa: CASCFGGYTF
d_call: .; v_call: TRBV5-6; j_call: TRBJ1-4; clone_size: once; cdr3_nt: TGTGCCAGCAGCTTGCTCCTTAATGAAAAACTGTTTTTT; cdr3_aa: CASSLLLNEKLFF
d_call: .; v_call: TRBV19; j_call: TRBJ1-1; clone_size: .; cdr3_nt: TGTGCCAGTAGTAGGAGGGGAGTGAACACTGAAGCTTTCTTT; cdr3_aa: CASSRRGVNTEAFF
d_call: TRBD1; v_call: TRBV19; j_call: TRBJ2-1; clone_size: once; cdr3_nt: TGTGCCAGTAGTATAGCACAGGGGGCCAATGAGCAGTTCTTC; cdr3_aa: CASSIAQGANEQFF
d_call: .; v_call: TRBV5-1; j_call: TRBJ1-4; clone_size: .; cdr3_nt: TGCGCCAGCAGCTCCGGGACGGGTTTGGAAAAACTGTTTTTT; cdr3_aa: CASSSGTGLEKLFF
d_call: .; v_call: TRBV30; j_call: TRBJ2-7; clone_size: .; cdr3_nt: TGTGCCTGGAGTGGTCGGGAAAAGGTCTTC; cdr3_aa: CAWSGREKVF
d_call: TRBD2; v_call: TRBV6-2/TRBV6-3; j_call: TRBJ2-1; clone_size: .; cdr3_nt: TGTGCCAGCAGCCGGACTAGCGGGAGTGAGTTCTTC; cdr3_aa: CASSRTSGSEFF
d_call: .; v_call: TRBV2; j_call: TRBJ1-6; clone_size: .; cdr3_nt: TGTGCCAGCAGTGAGCGGCAGTCTAATTCACCCCTCCACTTT; cdr3_aa: CASSERQSNSPLHF
d_call: .; v_call: TRBV30; j_call: TRBJ2-3; clone_size: .; cdr3_nt: TGTGCCTGGAGTTCCGAGCAGACAGATACGCAGTATTTT; cdr3_aa: CAWSSEQTDTQYF
d_call: TRBD2; v_call: TRBV5-6; j_call: TRBJ2-1; clone_size: .; cdr3_nt: TGTGCCAGCAGCCCCCTAATACCAGCGGGAGGGCCTGGGGATGAGCAGTTCTTC; cdr3_aa: CASSPLIPAGGPGDEQFF
d_call: .; v_call: TRBV28; j_call: TRBJ2-1; clone_size: .; cdr3_nt: TGTGCCAGCAGTTCTGGTCTAGCCGGGAATGAGCAGTTCTTC; cdr3_aa: CASSSGLAGNEQFF
d_call: .; v_call: TRBV25-1; j_call: TRBJ1-1; clone_size: .; cdr3_nt: TGTGCCAGCAGTGAATCATGGTCGGGCACTGAAGCTTTCTTT; cdr3_aa: CASSESWSGTEAFF
d_call: .; v_call: TRBV11-3; j_call: TRBJ2-3; clone_size: .; cdr3_nt: TGTGCCAGCAGCTTAAGGGGTGATCTAGATACGCAGTATTTT; cdr3_aa: CASSLRGDLDTQYF
d_call: .; v_call: TRBV28; j_call: TRBJ2-7; clone_size: .; cdr3_nt: TGTGCCAGCAGTTATCAGGGGCTCTACGAGCAGTACTTC; cdr3_aa: CASSYQGLYEQYF
d_call: TRBD2; v_call: TRBV7-3; j_call: TRBJ2-7; clone_size: .; cdr3_nt: TGTGCCAGCAGTACTAGCGGGAACTCCTACGAGCAGTACTTC; cdr3_aa: CASSTSGNSYEQYF
d_call: .; v_call: TRBV7-3; j_call: TRBJ2-1; clone_size: .; cdr3_nt: TGTGCCAGCAGCTTAAGCTGGGCCAACTACAATGAGCAGTTCTTC; cdr3_aa: CASSLSWANYNEQFF
d_call: TRBD1; v_call: TRBV5-1; j_call: TRBJ1-1; clone_size: .; cdr3_nt: TGCGCCAGCAGCTTGATGGGACAGGGGGACACTGAAGCTTTCTTT; cdr3_aa: CASSLMGQGDTEAFF
d_call: .; v_call: TRBV5-1; j_call: TRBJ2-2; clone_size: once; cdr3_nt: TGCGCCAGCAGCTTGAGTGTGGGAGCGGCCACCGGGGAGCTGTTTTTT; cdr3_aa: CASSLSVGAATGELFF
d_call: .; v_call: TRBV4-2; j_call: TRBJ1-2; clone_size: .; cdr3_nt: TGTGCCAGCAGTCAACCAGGAGGGAGTTACTTCGAGAACTATGGCTACACCTTC; cdr3_aa: CASSQPGGSYFENYGYTF
d_call: TRBD1; v_call: TRBV9; j_call: TRBJ1-2; clone_size: .; cdr3_nt: TGTGCCAGCAGCGTAGCCCCGAACCCGAGGGGGCATGGCTACACCTTC; cdr3_aa: CASSVAPNPRGHGYTF
d_call: TRBD2; v_call: TRBV28; j_call: TRBJ2-7; clone_size: once; cdr3_nt: TGTGCCAGCAGTTCACTTGATGGGAGGGAGCGCGAGCAGTACTTC; cdr3_aa: CASSSLDGREREQYF
d_call: .; v_call: TRBV4-3; j_call: TRBJ2-3; clone_size: .; cdr3_nt: TGCGCCAGCAGCCCGGTACTCTCAGATACGCAGTATTTT; cdr3_aa: CASSPVLSDTQYF
d_call: .; v_call: TRBV7-2; j_call: TRBJ2-7; clone_size: .; cdr3_nt: TGTGCCAGCAGCTTAGGATACAGGGACTACGAGCAGTACTTC; cdr3_aa: CASSLGYRDYEQYF
d_call: .; v_call: TRBV18; j_call: TRBJ2-3; clone_size: once; cdr3_nt: TGTGCCAGCTCACGGGAGGCAGATACGCAGTATTTT; cdr3_aa: CASSREADTQYF
d_call: .; v_call: TRBV28; j_call: TRBJ2-1; clone_size: .; cdr3_nt: TGTGCCAGCAGTTTAAGGTATGAGCAGTTCTTC; cdr3_aa: CASSLRYEQFF
d_call: .; v_call: TRBV11-2; j_call: TRBJ2-7; clone_size: .; cdr3_nt: TGTGCCAGCAGCTTACGGAGGGGGCTCAGCGAGCAGTACTTC; cdr3_aa: CASSLRRGLSEQYF
d_call: .; v_call: TRBV6-5; j_call: TRBJ1-6; clone_size: .; cdr3_nt: TGTGCCAGCAGTTCGGAGGGGGGGACTTCACCCCTCCACTTT; cdr3_aa: CASSSEGGTSPLHF
d_call: .; v_call: TRBV19; j_call: TRBJ1-1; clone_size: once; cdr3_nt: TGTGCCAGTAGTATTGAAAGGAACACTGAAGCTTTCTTT; cdr3_aa: CASSIERNTEAFF
d_call: TRBD2; v_call: TRBV11-2; j_call: TRBJ2-3; clone_size: .; cdr3_nt: TGTGCCAGCAGACTAGCGGGAGCCTCAGATACGCAGTATTTT; cdr3_aa: CASRLAGASDTQYF
d_call: TRBD2; v_call: TRBV5-1; j_call: TRBJ2-1; clone_size: .; cdr3_nt: TGCGCCAGCAGCCCCGCGACTAGCGGGAATGAGCAGTTCTTC; cdr3_aa: CASSPATSGNEQFF
d_call: TRBD1; v_call: TRBV5-8; j_call: TRBJ2-1; clone_size: once; cdr3_nt: TGTGCCAGCAGGGACAGGGGAGTTAATGAGCAGTTCTTC; cdr3_aa: CASRDRGVNEQFF
d_call: .; v_call: TRBV9; j_call: TRBJ2-1; clone_size: .; cdr3_nt: TGTGCCAGCAGCGGAGGGACTGACGGGGATGAGCAGTTCTTC; cdr3_aa: CASSGGTDGDEQFF
d_call: .; v_call: TRBV6-1; j_call: TRBJ1-2; clone_size: .; cdr3_nt: TGTGCCAGCAGTGAAAGCACCACAGGGAAGTATGGCTACACCTTC; cdr3_aa: CASSESTTGKYGYTF
d_call: .; v_call: TRBV5-6; j_call: TRBJ1-5; clone_size: .; cdr3_nt: TGTGCCAGCAGCTTTGAAGAGGGGGCCCAGCATTTT; cdr3_aa: CASSFEEGAQHF
d_call: TRBD1; v_call: TRBV27; j_call: TRBJ1-6; clone_size: .; cdr3_nt: TGTGCCAGCAGCCTCACAGGGGGTCCCTCACCCCTCCACTTT; cdr3_aa: CASSLTGGPSPLHF
d_call: .; v_call: TRBV7-9; j_call: TRBJ2-7; clone_size: few; cdr3_nt: TGTGCCAGCAGCTCCTCCTTCTACGAGCAGTACTTC; cdr3_aa: CASSSSFYEQYF
d_call: .; v_call: TRBV7-2; j_call: TRBJ2-7; clone_size: few; cdr3_nt: TGTGCCAGCAGCCAAAACCCTTACTCCTACGAGCAGTACTTC; cdr3_aa: CASSQNPYSYEQYF
d_call: TRBD2; v_call: TRBV6-5; j_call: TRBJ2-2; clone_size: .; cdr3_nt: TGTGCCAGCAGTTACGCGACTAGCGCCACCGGGGAGCTGTTTTTT; cdr3_aa: CASSYATSATGELFF
d_call: .; v_call: TRBV6-5; j_call: TRBJ2-1; clone_size: .; cdr3_nt: TGTGCCAGCACTCCGGGATCCGGCAATGAGCAGTTCTTC; cdr3_aa: CASTPGSGNEQFF
d_call: .; v_call: TRBV7-2; j_call: TRBJ2-5; clone_size: .; cdr3_nt: TGTGCCAGCAGCAGGTACCAAGAGACCCAGTACTTC; cdr3_aa: CASSRYQETQYF
d_call: .; v_call: TRBV7-6; j_call: TRBJ1-5; clone_size: once; cdr3_nt: TGTGCCAGCAGCTCCGGACAGAACAATCAGCCCCAGCATTTT; cdr3_aa: CASSSGQNNQPQHF